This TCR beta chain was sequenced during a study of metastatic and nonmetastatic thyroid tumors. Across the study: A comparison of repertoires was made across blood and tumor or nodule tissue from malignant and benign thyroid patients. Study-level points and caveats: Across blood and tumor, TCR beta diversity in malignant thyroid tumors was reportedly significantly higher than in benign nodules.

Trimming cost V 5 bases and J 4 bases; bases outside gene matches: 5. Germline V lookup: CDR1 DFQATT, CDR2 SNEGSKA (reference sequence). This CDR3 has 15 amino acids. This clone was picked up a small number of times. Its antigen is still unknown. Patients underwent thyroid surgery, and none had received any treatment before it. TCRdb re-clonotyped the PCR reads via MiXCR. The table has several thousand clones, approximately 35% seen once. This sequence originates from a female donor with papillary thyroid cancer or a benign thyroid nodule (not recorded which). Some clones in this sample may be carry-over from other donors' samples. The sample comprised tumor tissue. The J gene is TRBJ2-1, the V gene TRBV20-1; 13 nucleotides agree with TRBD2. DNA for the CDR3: TGCAGTGCTGTCGGGACTAGCGGGAAATACAATGAGCAGTTCTTC. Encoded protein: CSAVGTSGKYNEQFF.